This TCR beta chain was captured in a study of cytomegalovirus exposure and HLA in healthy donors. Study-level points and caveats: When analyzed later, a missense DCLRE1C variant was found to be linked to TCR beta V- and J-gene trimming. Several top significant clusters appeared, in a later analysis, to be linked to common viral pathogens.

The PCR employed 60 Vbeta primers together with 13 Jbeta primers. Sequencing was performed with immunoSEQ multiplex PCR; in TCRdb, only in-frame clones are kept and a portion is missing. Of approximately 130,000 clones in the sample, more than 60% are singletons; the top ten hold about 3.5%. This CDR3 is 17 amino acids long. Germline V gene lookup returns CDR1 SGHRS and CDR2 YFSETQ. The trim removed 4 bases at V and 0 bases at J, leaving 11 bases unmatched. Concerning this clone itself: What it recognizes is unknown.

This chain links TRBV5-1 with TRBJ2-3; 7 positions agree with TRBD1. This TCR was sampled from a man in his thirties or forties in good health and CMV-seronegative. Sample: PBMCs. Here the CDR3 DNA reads TGCGCCAGCAGCCGAGGGGACAGCCGACCGAGCACAGATACGCAGTATTTT. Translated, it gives CASSRGDSRPSTDTQYF.